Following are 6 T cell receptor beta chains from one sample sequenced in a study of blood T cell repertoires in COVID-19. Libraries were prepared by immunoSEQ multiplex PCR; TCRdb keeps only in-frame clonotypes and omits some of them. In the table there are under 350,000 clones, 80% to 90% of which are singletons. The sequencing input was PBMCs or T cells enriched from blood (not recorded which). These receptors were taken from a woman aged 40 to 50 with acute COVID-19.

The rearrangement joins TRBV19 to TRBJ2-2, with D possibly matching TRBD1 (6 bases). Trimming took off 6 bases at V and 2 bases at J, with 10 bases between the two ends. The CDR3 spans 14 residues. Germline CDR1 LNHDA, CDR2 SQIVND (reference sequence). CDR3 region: CASSRTANTGELFF. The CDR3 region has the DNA TGTGCCAGTAGCCGGACAGCTAACACCGGGGAGCTGTTTTTT. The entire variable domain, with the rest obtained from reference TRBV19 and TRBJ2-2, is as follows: DGGITQSPKYLFRKEGQNVTLSCEQNLNHDAMYWYRQDPGQGLRLIYYSQIVNDFQKGDIAEGYSVSREKKESFPLTVTSAQKNPTAFYLCASSRTANTGELFFGEGSRLTVL.

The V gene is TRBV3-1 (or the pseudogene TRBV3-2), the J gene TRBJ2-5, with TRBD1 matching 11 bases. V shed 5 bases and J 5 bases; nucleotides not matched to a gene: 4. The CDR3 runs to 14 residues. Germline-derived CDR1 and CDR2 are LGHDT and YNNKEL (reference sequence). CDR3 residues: CASSSGTGGETQYF. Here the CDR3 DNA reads TGTGCCAGCAGCTCAGGGACAGGGGGTGAGACCCAGTACTTC.

CDR3 DNA sequence: TGCGCCAGCAGTGAGTTTGGGACAGCCCTGAACACTGAAGCTTTCTTT. It codes for CASSEFGTALNTEAFF. The gene calls are TRBV10-1 and TRBJ1-1; TRBD1 matches at 7 bases. The CDR3 totals 16 residues. Germline CDR1 and CDR2: WNHNN and SYGVQD (reference sequence). Losses at the gene ends were 1 base for V and 0 bases for J; bases not matched to a gene: 5.

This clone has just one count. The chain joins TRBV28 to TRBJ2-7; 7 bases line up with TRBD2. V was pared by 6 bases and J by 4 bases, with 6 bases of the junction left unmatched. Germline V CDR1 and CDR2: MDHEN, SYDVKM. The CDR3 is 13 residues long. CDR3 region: CASSWGGLYEQYF. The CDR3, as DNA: TGTGCCAGCAGCTGGGGGGGATTATACGAGCAGTACTTC.

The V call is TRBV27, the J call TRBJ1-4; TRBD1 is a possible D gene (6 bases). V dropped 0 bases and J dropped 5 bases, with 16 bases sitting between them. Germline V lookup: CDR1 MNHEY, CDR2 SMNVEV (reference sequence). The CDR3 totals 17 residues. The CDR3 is CASSLSVTRQANEKLFF. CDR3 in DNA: TGTGCCAGCAGTTTATCGGTTACGAGACAGGCAAATGAAAAACTGTTTTTT.

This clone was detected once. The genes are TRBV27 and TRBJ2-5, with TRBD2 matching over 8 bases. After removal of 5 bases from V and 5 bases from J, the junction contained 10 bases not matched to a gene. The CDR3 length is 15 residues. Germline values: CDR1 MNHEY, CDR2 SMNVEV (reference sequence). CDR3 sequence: CASSGGLDVSETQYF. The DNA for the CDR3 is TGTGCCAGCAGTGGGGGACTAGACGTGTCGGAGACCCAGTACTTC.